These T cell receptor beta chains were read from a single sample in a study of blood T cell repertoires in COVID-19. Method: immunoSEQ multiplex PCR; TCRdb's copy keeps in-frame clones and lacks some. The sample yields about 250,000 clones, roughly 80% seen once. The sequenced sample consisted of peripheral blood. The receptor source for this set is a woman aged 40-49 years with active or convalescent COVID-19. Both conserved end residues are part of each CDR3. The D gene is left open where the match is weak.

V gene	J gene	D gene	CDR3 protein
TRBV7-9	TRBJ1-6	-	CASSLATDISALHF
TRBV5-1	TRBJ1-3	-	CASSLGDTGNTIYF
TRBV28	TRBJ1-1	TRBD1	CASSFLQGATNTEAFF
TRBV7-9	TRBJ1-1	TRBD1	CASSPGQGGPEAFF
TRBV19	TRBJ1-6	TRBD1	CASSIGQGLPLHF
TRBV5-6	TRBJ2-3	TRBD2	CASSLGGRRTDTQYF
TRBV19	TRBJ1-1	-	CASSIGGGTEAFF
TRBV6-5	TRBJ2-7	TRBD1	CASTGTGGFEEYF
TRBV11-2	TRBJ2-7	-	CASSAGATYEQYF
TRBV6-2/TRBV6-3	TRBJ2-7	-	CASSYGREQYF
TRBV6-1	TRBJ1-5	-	CASSLAGEGYQPQHF
TRBV6-4	TRBJ2-1	-	CASSEDSHNEQFF
TRBV19	TRBJ1-2	-	CASSIDQGPSSGYTF
TRBV5-1	TRBJ2-1	TRBD1	CASSLEGQAFYNEQFF
TRBV5-6	TRBJ1-6	-	CASSWGTSYNSPLHF
TRBV7-9	TRBJ1-1	-	CASSTPTEAFF
TRBV7-6	TRBJ2-5	-	CASEGVGETQYF
TRBV10-3	TRBJ2-5	TRBD1	CAISDPGTGEETQYF
TRBV9	TRBJ1-5	-	CASSAEFRPQHF
TRBV7-9	TRBJ2-7	-	CASSYSRQLSYEQYF
TRBV5-1	TRBJ1-1	TRBD1	CASSLSGGSEAFF
TRBV6-5	TRBJ1-1	-	CASTLTGLVTEAFF
TRBV30	TRBJ1-6	TRBD1	CAWKTGGFSPLHF
TRBV5-6	TRBJ1-2	TRBD1	CASSPEGASILF
TRBV7-6	TRBJ2-2	TRBD1	CASSGDPRTGDLPKNTGELFF
TRBV5-1	TRBJ2-5	TRBD2	CASSLRLGLVLGGRTQETQYF
TRBV21-1	TRBJ1-5	-	CASSKDNNQPQHF
TRBV7-8	TRBJ1-1	-	CASSPRTEIMNTEAFF
TRBV5-6	TRBJ1-4	-	CASSRVATNEKLFF
TRBV19	TRBJ2-7	TRBD1	CATRQGSAYEQYF
TRBV4-1	TRBJ1-1	-	CASSQGIQGPRGTEAFF
TRBV14	TRBJ1-4	-	CASSPRGYEKLFF
TRBV10-2	TRBJ1-2	-	CASSGAYGYTF
TRBV4-1	TRBJ2-2	-	CASSQEGSGFGELFF
TRBV25-1	TRBJ2-1	TRBD2	CASTPPGLAGGSQFF
TRBV7-3	TRBJ2-2	TRBD2	CASSRSGRMDTGELFF
TRBV9	TRBJ2-6	TRBD1	CASSPLGGGGANVLTF
TRBV7-9	TRBJ1-4	-	CASSRLTGPWEEEKLFF
TRBV18	TRBJ1-4	TRBD1	CASRDRGDFNEKLFF
TRBV30	TRBJ1-1	-	CAWSVEAWTEAFF
TRBV5-1	TRBJ2-5	-	CASLPNEGRGETQYF
TRBV18	TRBJ2-1	TRBD2	CASSPAQRGGIEQFF
TRBV7-9	TRBJ1-2	TRBD1	CASSREQGLGYTF
TRBV28	TRBJ1-5	-	CASSITGSNQPQHF
TRBV5-1	TRBJ1-4	-	CASSPQGEKLFF
TRBV15	TRBJ1-1	-	CATSRDRQTEAFF
TRBV10-3	TRBJ1-2	-	CAISDDRDYGYTF
TRBV5-1	TRBJ1-1	-	CASSLEGQNTEAFF
TRBV3-1/TRBV3-2	TRBJ1-5	-	CASSQDSSNQPQHF
TRBV10-3	TRBJ1-3	-	CAIRSGDSGNTIYF
TRBV4-1	TRBJ1-3	-	CASSSAGFGNTIYF
TRBV27	TRBJ1-1	TRBD1	CASSLSRDRLMNTEAFF
TRBV2	TRBJ1-3	-	CASSVSSVRNTIYF
TRBV19	TRBJ2-2	TRBD2	CAIRGGNTGELFF